This T cell receptor beta chain was sequenced for a study of blood T cells in healthy people across ages. Study-wide findings and caveats: Any changes in expanded clonotypes were possibly confounded, as donor CMV status remained unknown. Estimates drawn from one million T cells were deemed to understate diversity.

With regard to this clonotype: Its antigen is currently unknown.

The CDR3 has 16 residues. Germline V CDR1 and CDR2: DFQATT, SNEGSKA (reference sequence). Through a sample-barcoded 5' primer and a J-beta primer mix, a second PCR was run for about 6 to 11 cycles. The study obtained at least 2.5 million CDR3-containing paired-end reads from every sample. TCRdb processed the 5' RACE reads anew with MiXCR; each CDR3 protein has one entry. The sample shows around 1,000,000 distinct CDR3 sequences, roughly two fifths of them seen only once. The V call is TRBV20-1, the J call TRBJ2-4, with 9 nucleotides matching TRBD2. This receptor was obtained from a man aged 18 to 29 in good health. The sequenced sample was blood. The CDR3 protein is CNGELAGVLAKNIQYF. The CDR3 nucleotides are TGCAATGGCGAACTAGCGGGCGTATTAGCCAAAAACATTCAGTACTTC.